A single sample is the source of the 25 T cell receptor beta chains below, sequenced in a study of PD-1 blockade in classical Hodgkin lymphoma. Some clones are missing from TCRdb's copy, which holds only in-frame ones; the method was immunoSEQ multiplex PCR. The data contain 10,000 or so clones, approximately 88% of them singletons. Noted time point: cycle 4 day 1 (C4D1), after less than 7 weeks of nivolumab. Relapse was seen in all patients after autologous stem cell transplantation, and brentuximab vedotin exposure was variable. The study purified CD4+ T cells from thawed PBMCs using magnetic negative selection. Here the sequenced sample was CD4+ T cells from blood, taken before the fourth cycle of nivolumab. Every receptor here comes from a human donor with classical Hodgkin lymphoma.

This clone was found a few times. The rearrangement links TRBV29-1 to TRBJ2-1; TRBD1 matches at 7 bases. The V and J ends lost 3 bases and 8 bases, in that order; junction bases with no gene match: 4. Looked up from germline, CDR1 is SQVTM and CDR2 is ANQGSEA. CDR3 length: 12 residues. In DNA, the CDR3 is TGCAGCGTTGACCGAGACAGGGATGAGCAGTTCTTC. Its protein is CSVDRDRDEQFF.

V is TRBV7-9 and J is TRBJ1-1, with no clear D. Trimming cost V 1 base and J 1 base, with 7 bases left between them. The CDR3 extends over 14 amino acids. Germline V gene sequence: CDR1 SEHNR, CDR2 FQNEAQ (reference sequence). CDR3 sequence (DNA): TGTGCCAGCAGCTTAGAATTTGAGAACACTGAAGCTTTCTTT. Its translation is CASSLEFENTEAFF.

The J gene is TRBJ1-1, the V gene TRBV6-1; D may be TRBD1 (6 bases). The germline gives CDR1 MNHNS, CDR2 SASEGT. Trimming took off 2 bases at V and 2 bases at J, with 9 bases between the two ends. The CDR3 is made up of 14 amino acids. The CDR3 region has the DNA TGTGCCAGCAGTGAACAGACAGGTAACACTGAAGCTTTCTTT. It translates to CASSEQTGNTEAFF.

The table lists this clone with a count of one. J is TRBJ1-2 and V is TRBV11-2; no reliable D call. The CDR3 has 11 amino acids. The V gene lost 8 bases and the J gene lost 10 bases, with 14 bases spanning the gap. The germline gives CDR1 SGHAT, CDR2 FQNNGV. CDR3 loop: CASSSSGFYTF. In DNA, the CDR3 is TGTGCCAGCTCCTCAAGCGGATTCTACACCTTC.

The genes are TRBV10-3 and TRBJ2-3; TRBD2 matches 9 bases. This CDR3 contains 17 residues. Trimming removed 4 bases from V and 1 base from J; junction bases left unmatched: 9. Germline CDR1 is ENHRY and CDR2 is SYGVKD. The CDR3 DNA reads as TGTGCCATCAGTGGTCCTGGGGTAGCGGGAGGCACAGATACGCAGTATTTT. This sequence encodes CAISGPGVAGGTDTQYF.

The rearrangement links TRBV7-7 to TRBJ2-1; 12 bases match TRBD2. Germline trimming cut 2 bases from V and 6 bases from J; bases unmatched to any gene: 5. The CDR3 runs to 16 residues. Germline values: CDR1 SSHAT, CDR2 FNYEAQ (reference sequence). CDR3 sequence reads: CASSLSGLAGTNEQFF. Written as DNA, the CDR3 is TGTGCCAGCAGCTTATCCGGACTAGCGGGGACCAATGAGCAGTTCTTC.

The J gene is TRBJ2-7, the V gene TRBV11-1; D is perhaps TRBD2 (6 bases). The germline gives CDR1 SGHAT, CDR2 FQDESV (reference sequence). This CDR3 spans 16 amino acids. Trimming shortened V by 0 bases and J by 12 bases, and 24 bases separated the two germline ends. The CDR3 reads CASSLAVGGVSEGRYF. CDR3 DNA sequence: TGTGCCAGCAGCTTAGCGGTCGGGGGAGTCTCAGAGGGCCGGTACTTC.

The rearrangement joins TRBV10-3 to TRBJ2-5, with TRBD1 matching over 9 bases. The germline CDR1 and CDR2 sequences are ENHRY and SYGVKD. V shed 8 bases and J 5 bases; nucleotides not matched to a gene: 9. This CDR3 is 14 amino acids long. CDR3 in amino acids: CAIGGQGGLETQYF. CDR3 DNA sequence: TGTGCCATCGGGGGACAGGGAGGTTTGGAGACCCAGTACTTC.

CDR3 protein: CASSLLRDSPLHF. The DNA of the CDR3 is TGTGCCAGCAGCCTCCTAAGGGATTCACCCCTCCACTTT. This chain links TRBV11-3 with TRBJ1-6, with D unresolved. CDR1 and CDR2 from the germline V gene are SGHNT and YENEEA. The CDR3 contains 13 residues. V dropped 5 bases and J dropped 8 bases, with 10 bases sitting between them.

The chain has TRBV11-2 and TRBJ2-3; D not resolved. Per germline, CDR1 SGHAT and CDR2 FQNNGV. Trimming removed 2 bases from V and 6 bases from J, with 12 bases in between. CDR3 length: 14 residues. This CDR3 is CASSLRIISDTQYF. The CDR3 DNA sequence: TGTGCCAGCAGCTTAAGGATCATTTCGGATACGCAGTATTTT.

The chain links TRBV30 to TRBJ1-2, with 8 bases matching TRBD1. The germline CDR1 and CDR2 sequences are GTSNPN and SVGIG (reference sequence). V lost 1 base and J lost 5; bases outside the gene matches: 9. CDR3 length equals 15 residues. The CDR3 DNA is TGTGCCTGGAGTGACGAGCGGACAGGGTTGTATGGCTACACCTTC. This translates into CAWSDERTGLYGYTF.

V and J are TRBV11-3 and TRBJ2-3; D is undetermined. This CDR3 region has 14 residues. Trimming stripped 2 bases from V and 3 bases from J, with 9 bases between. Looked up from germline, CDR1 is SGHNT and CDR2 is YENEEA. This CDR3 reads CASSLLGGTDTQYF. In DNA, the CDR3 is TGTGCCAGCAGCTTATTGGGCGGAACAGATACGCAGTATTTT.

This clone was detected only once. The genes are TRBV6-1 and TRBJ2-7; D gene unclear. V gave up 7 bases and J gave up 2 bases, with 9 bases separating them. Per germline, CDR1 MNHNS and CDR2 SASEGT. There are 12 residues in the CDR3. CDR3 amino acids: CASNTHAYEQYF. The CDR3 DNA is TGTGCCAGCAATACGCATGCCTACGAGCAGTACTTC.

The chain links TRBV7-2 to TRBJ2-7, with 8 nucleotides matching TRBD1. The CDR3 spans 12 residues. Trimming at V came to 6 bases and at J to 7 bases, leaving 5 bases not matched to a gene. Germline-derived CDR1 and CDR2 are SGHTA and FQGNSA. CDR3 sequence (DNA): TGTGCCAGCAGGTCAGGGGGCTCTGAGCAGTACTTC. Translating gives CASRSGGSEQYF.

The CDR3 reads CASSLWTGGIGANVLTF. In DNA form, the CDR3 reads TGCGCCAGCAGCTTGTGGACAGGGGGCATTGGGGCCAACGTCCTGACTTTC. The rearrangement links TRBV5-1 to TRBJ2-6; 11 bases are a match to TRBD1. The CDR3 has 17 amino acids. J was trimmed by 3 bases and V by 1 base; bases with no gene match: 3. Germline V lookup: CDR1 SGHRS, CDR2 YFSETQ.

The gene calls are TRBV6-6 and TRBJ1-1; D is ambiguous. The germline V and J ends were trimmed by 6 bases and 2 bases, with 16 bases remaining between them. From germline, CDR1 is MNHNY and CDR2 SVGAGI (reference sequence). The CDR3 is 15 residues long. CDR3 amino acids: CASRGSGRSNTEAFF. In DNA, the CDR3 is TGTGCCAGCAGGGGCTCAGGACGTTCAAACACTGAAGCTTTCTTT.

This sequence joins TRBV5-1 and TRBJ2-1; 11 bases line up with TRBD2. Germline V lookup: CDR1 SGHRS, CDR2 YFSETQ. This CDR3 contains 15 residues. V lost 0 bases and J lost 9; bases outside the gene matches: 5. The CDR3 reads CASSLVGTSGLEQFF. Here the CDR3 DNA reads TGCGCCAGCAGCTTGGTTGGGACTAGCGGTCTTGAGCAGTTCTTC.

V gene TRBV18 combines with J gene TRBJ2-3; 8 bases match TRBD2. CDR1 and CDR2 (germline): KGHSH, LQKENI. This CDR3 spans 16 amino acids. V was pared by 6 bases and J by 2 bases, with 10 bases of the junction left unmatched. The chain's CDR3 is CASSPFSGMNTDTQYF. CDR3 DNA sequence: TGTGCCAGCTCGCCTTTTAGCGGGATGAACACAGATACGCAGTATTTT.

The V gene is TRBV5-1, the J gene TRBJ2-5, with 15 bases identical to TRBD2. The V and J ends lost 4 bases and 3 bases, in that order; junction bases with no gene match: 13. Germline V gene data show CDR1 as SGHRS and CDR2 as YFSETQ. This CDR3 is built from 19 residues. CDR3 protein: CASSPGTSGGPLSEETQYF. CDR3 nucleotides: TGCGCCAGCAGCCCGGGGACTAGCGGGGGGCCCCTCTCAGAAGAGACCCAGTACTTC.

This clone was recorded a few times. This chain uses TRBV7-2 with TRBJ2-5; 9 bases fit TRBD2. This CDR3 has 14 amino acids. The V gene's germline CDR1 is SGHTA and CDR2 FQGNSA. J was trimmed by 3 bases and V by 2 bases; bases with no gene match: 1. The CDR3 region is CASSLSSGEETQYF. As DNA, the CDR3 is TGTGCCAGCAGCTTATCTAGCGGGGAAGAGACCCAGTACTTC.

V and J are TRBV5-6 and TRBJ1-1, with D possibly being TRBD1 (6 bases). Germline V gene sequence: CDR1 SGHDT, CDR2 YYEEEE. The CDR3 contains 16 residues. V shed 2 bases and J shed 0 bases, with 14 bases lying between them. As DNA, the CDR3 is TGTGCCAGCAGCTTTTTGGACAGTAAAATGAACACTGAAGCTTTCTTT. Its protein is CASSFLDSKMNTEAFF.

This clone was found once. The CDR3 region has the DNA TGTGCCAGCAGCGAATGGACAGGGGACCAAACCTACGAGCAGTACTTC. This encodes CASSEWTGDQTYEQYF. The chain is built from TRBV7-9 and TRBJ2-7; 9 bases align to TRBD1. Germline V gives CDR1 SEHNR, CDR2 FQNEAQ (reference sequence). Trimming removed 5 bases from V and 2 bases from J; junction bases left unmatched: 10. The CDR3 spans 16 residues.

CDR3 nucleotides: TGTGCCAGCAGACGCGGGACGGAAGAGACCCAGTACTTC. Translating it yields CASRRGTEETQYF. The chain joins TRBV6-6 to TRBJ2-5, with D possibly being TRBD2 (6 bases). V dropped 6 bases and J dropped 3 bases, with 11 bases sitting between them. The CDR3 loop spans 13 amino acids. In germline, CDR1 is MNHNY, CDR2 SVGAGI (reference sequence).

This clone was found a few times. The genes are TRBV7-8 and TRBJ1-2; TRBD1 agrees at 7 bases. The CDR3 has 16 residues. Germline V gives CDR1 SGHVS, CDR2 FQNEAQ. V gave up 1 base and J gave up 4 bases; unmatched junction bases: 9. For the CDR3, the DNA is TGTGCCAGCAGCTTAGAGGGGGCCTCGGAGGGCTATGGCTACACCTTC. It codes for CASSLEGASEGYGYTF.

This rearrangement joins TRBV5-1 to TRBJ1-3; tentative D call: TRBD1 (5 bases). V lost 2 bases to trimming and J lost 2 bases, with 14 bases between them. CDR3 size: 16 residues. Germline CDR1 SGHRS, CDR2 YFSETQ. The CDR3 loop reads CASSLQSRGAGNTIYF. The CDR3 coding sequence is TGCGCCAGCAGCTTACAATCCCGGGGCGCTGGAAACACCATATATTTT. The complete variable domain, with remaining parts taken from reference TRBV5-1 and TRBJ1-3, reads KAGVTQTPRYLIKTRGQQVTLSCSPISGHRSVSWYQQTPGQGLQFLFEYFSETQRNKGNFPGRFSGRQFSNSRSEMNVSTLELGDSALYLCASSLQSRGAGNTIYFGEGSWLTVV.